This T cell receptor (beta chain) was documented in a study of blood T cell repertoires in COVID-19. Repertoires were generated with immunoSEQ multiplex PCR, while TCRdb's copy carries only in-frame clones and drops some. The table includes 35,000 to 45,000 clones, 80% to 90% detected once. The clonotype was recovered from a man between 40 and 49 years old with active COVID-19. Sequenced input: peripheral blood.

The CDR3 DNA follows: TGTGCCAGCAGCCCCAAGGGCGGGGGAGGCCCGCGGGAGACCCAGTACTTC. Protein product: CASSPKGGGGPRETQYF. The chain has TRBV7-2 and TRBJ2-5; 7 nucleotides line up with TRBD2. CDR1 is SGHTA and CDR2 is FQGNSA in the germline V gene. The length of the CDR3 is 17 residues. V lost 5 bases, J lost 5 bases, and 17 bases stayed unmatched. The entire variable domain, with the rest obtained from reference TRBV7-2 and TRBJ2-5, is as follows: GAGVSQSPSNKVTEKGKDVELRCDPISGHTALYWYRQSLGQGLEFLIYFQGNSAPDKSGLPSDRFSAERTGGSVSTLTIQRTQQEDSAVYLCASSPKGGGGPRETQYFGPGTRLLVL.